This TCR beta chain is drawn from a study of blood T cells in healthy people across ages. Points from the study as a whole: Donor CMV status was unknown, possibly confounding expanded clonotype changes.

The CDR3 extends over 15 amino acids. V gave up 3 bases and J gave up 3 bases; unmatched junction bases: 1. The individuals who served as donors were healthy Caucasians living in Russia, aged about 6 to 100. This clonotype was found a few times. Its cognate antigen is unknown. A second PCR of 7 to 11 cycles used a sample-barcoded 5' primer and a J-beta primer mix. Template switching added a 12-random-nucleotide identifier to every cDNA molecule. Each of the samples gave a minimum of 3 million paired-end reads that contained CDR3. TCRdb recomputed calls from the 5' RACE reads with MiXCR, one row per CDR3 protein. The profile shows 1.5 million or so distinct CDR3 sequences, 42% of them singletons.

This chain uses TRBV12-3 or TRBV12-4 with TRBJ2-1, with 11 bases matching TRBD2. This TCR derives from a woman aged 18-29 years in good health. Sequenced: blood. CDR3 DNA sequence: TGTGCCAGCAGTTTCCTAGCGGGGGGCTACAATGAGCAGTTCTTC. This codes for CASSFLAGGYNEQFF.